The 31 T cell receptor beta chains in this list originate from one sample, sequenced in a study of molecular identifiers for immune sequencing clone quantification. A single record per CDR3 protein comes from TCRdb applying MiXCR to the PCR reads. The top ten hold 0.7% to 0.95% of the sample, which has hundreds of thousands of distinct CDR3 sequences, about 25% seen once. The sample was naive CD8+ T cells from blood, with Jurkat cell RNA spiked in. Noted subset: FACS-sorted CD8+CD4-CCR7+CD45RA+ naive T cells. These receptors were collected from a human donor in good health. Some libraries in this study had Jurkat cell RNA spiked in.

The chain has TRBV9 and TRBJ2-3, with TRBD2 as a possible D gene (7 bases). CDR1 and CDR2 from the germline V gene are SGDLS and YYNGEE. The CDR3 covers 18 residues. Trimming pared 0 bases from V and 0 bases from J, leaving 17 bases between. The CDR3 sequence: CASSVARGGASSTDTQYF. Here the CDR3 DNA reads TGTGCCAGCAGCGTAGCTCGAGGGGGGGCCTCTAGCACAGATACGCAGTATTTT.

This clonotype was counted many times. V is TRBV5-4 and J is TRBJ1-2; D gene unclear. Trimming took off 4 bases at V and 5 bases at J, with 18 bases between the two ends. CDR3 length equals 15 residues. Germline V gene lookup returns CDR1 SGHNT and CDR2 YYREEE (reference sequence). The chain's CDR3 is CASSPAGGEEYGYTF. CDR3 DNA sequence: TGTGCCAGCAGCCCCGCAGGAGGCGAGGAATATGGCTACACCTTC.

The rearrangement uses TRBV29-1 and TRBJ1-1, with 9 bases fitting TRBD1. Germline CDR1 SQVTM, CDR2 ANQGSEA. V lost 7 bases and J lost 7; bases outside the gene matches: 10. CDR3 length equals 13 residues. The CDR3 here is CSAPGTGRYEAFF. The CDR3 coding sequence is TGCAGCGCCCCCGGGACAGGGAGGTATGAAGCTTTCTTT.

This clonotype was seen a handful of times. This chain uses TRBV27 with TRBJ1-5; 11 bases map to TRBD1. The CDR3 is 17 residues long. Losses at the gene ends were 5 bases for V and 5 bases for J; bases not matched to a gene: 11. The germline V gene has CDR1 MNHEY and CDR2 SMNVEV (reference sequence). The CDR3 DNA follows: TGTGCCAGCAGTCCTCTCGGGACAGGGGGTAGGGATCAGCCCCAGCATTTT. Amino acids: CASSPLGTGGRDQPQHF.

V and J are TRBV14 and TRBJ2-7, with D possibly TRBD1 on 5 matching bases. The V end was cut by 1 base, the J end by 6 bases, with 10 bases between. Germline CDR1 is SGHDN and CDR2 is FVKESK. The CDR3 spans 13 residues. The DNA for the CDR3 is TGTGCCAGCAGCCAAGCAGGGTTGGGCGAGCAGTACTTC. Translated, it gives CASSQAGLGEQYF.

This clonotype has ten or more counts. The rearrangement joins TRBV11-2 to TRBJ2-3; no reliable D call. Germline CDR1 SGHAT, CDR2 FQNNGV. The CDR3 length is 14 residues. V was clipped by 5 bases and J by 4 bases, with 13 bases between them. The CDR3 here is CASSPEPVADTQYF. As DNA, the CDR3 is TGTGCCAGCAGCCCAGAACCGGTAGCAGATACGCAGTATTTT.

In this sample, this clonotype turned up a few times. The V call is TRBV27, the J call TRBJ2-1; 9 positions match TRBD2. Germline values: CDR1 MNHEY, CDR2 SMNVEV (reference sequence). The V segment lost 0 bases and the J segment 4 bases; nucleotides outside the gene matches: 4. The CDR3 loop spans 16 amino acids. The chain's CDR3 is CASSLSPSGKYNEQFF. The CDR3 DNA sequence: TGTGCCAGCAGTTTATCACCTAGCGGGAAATACAATGAGCAGTTCTTC.

This clonotype was observed a handful of times. The chain is built from TRBV7-6 and TRBJ2-7, with D unresolved. There are 14 residues in the CDR3. The germline CDR1 and CDR2 sequences are SGHVS and FNYEAQ. V dropped 5 bases and J dropped 3 bases, with 14 bases sitting between them. This CDR3 reads CASSPRLNFYEQYF. In DNA, the CDR3 is TGTGCCAGCAGCCCTCGACTGAATTTCTACGAGCAGTACTTC.

This clonotype was counted only a few times. The CDR3 DNA reads TGTGCCAGCAGTTACTCGCGCTACCTAAACAATGAGCAGTTCTTC. Protein: CASSYSRYLNNEQFF. V and J are TRBV6-5 and TRBJ2-1; D is unclear. The germline V gene has CDR1 MNHEY and CDR2 SVGAGI. The CDR3 contains 15 residues. V lost 0 bases to trimming and J lost 5 bases, with 11 bases between them.

This clonotype was detected only a few times. The chain has TRBV9 and TRBJ2-2; the match to TRBD2 covers 7 bases. Looked up from germline, CDR1 is SGDLS and CDR2 is YYNGEE. CDR3 length: 16 amino acids. J lost 1 base, V lost 4 bases, and 7 bases had no gene match. The CDR3 loop is CASSPSGEENTGELFF. CDR3 coding DNA: TGTGCCAGCAGCCCCAGCGGGGAGGAGAACACCGGGGAGCTGTTTTTT.

This clonotype was recorded at least ten times. This rearrangement joins TRBV12-5 to TRBJ1-2, with a possible D match to TRBD1 (6 bases). Trimming took 1 base from V and 4 from J, leaving 10 bases between them. Looked up from germline, CDR1 is LGHNT and CDR2 is FRNRAP. The CDR3 sequence is 14 residues long. The CDR3 DNA sequence: TGTGCTAGTGGTTTGGGGACAGCTCCCTATGGCTACACCTTC. It is translated as CASGLGTAPYGYTF.

This clonotype occurred many times. V usage is TRBV20-1 and J usage is TRBJ2-7, with no clear D. Germline CDR1 reads DFQATT; CDR2 reads SNEGSKA (reference sequence). V dropped 1 base and J dropped 3 bases, with 4 bases sitting between them. CDR3 length equals 11 residues. CDR3 region: CSARGDYEQYF. The DNA for the CDR3 is TGCAGTGCTAGAGGAGACTACGAGCAGTACTTC.

This clonotype has a handful of counts. The genes are TRBV27 and TRBJ2-7; D not certain. The CDR3 totals 16 residues. The V end lost 5 bases, the J end lost 4 bases, and 21 bases lay between the germline ends. Looked up from germline, CDR1 is MNHEY and CDR2 is SMNVEV (reference sequence). CDR3 bases: TGTGCCAGCAGTCCCAACCCTCCACGACCAGATTACGAGCAGTACTTC. This gives the protein CASSPNPPRPDYEQYF.

This clonotype came up many times. This chain links TRBV13 with TRBJ2-7; TRBD1 matches at 11 bases. The trim removed 4 bases at V and 3 bases at J, leaving 5 bases unmatched. This CDR3 is 15 amino acids long. Germline V gene lookup returns CDR1 PRHDT and CDR2 FYEKMQ (reference sequence). The CDR3 DNA follows: TGTGCCAGCAGCTCCCGGGACAGGGGGATCTACGAGCAGTACTTC. It translates to CASSSRDRGIYEQYF. Filled out from reference TRBV13 and TRBJ2-7, the complete variable domain reads AAGVIQSPRHLIKEKRETATLKCYPIPRHDTVYWYQQGPGQDPQFLISFYEKMQSDKGSIPDRFSAQQFSDYHSELNMSSLELGDSALYFCASSSRDRGIYEQYFGPGTRLTVT.

This clonotype has ten or more counts. This chain uses TRBV5-4 with TRBJ2-7; D is ambiguous. Trimming took 2 bases from V and 2 from J, leaving 8 bases between them. The CDR3 runs 13 residues. Germline V lookup: CDR1 SGHNT, CDR2 YYREEE (reference sequence). The CDR3 nucleotides are TGTGCCAGCAGCTTTGGTATGGCCTACGAGCAGTACTTC. This translates into CASSFGMAYEQYF.

This clonotype has a count of ten or more. V is TRBV9 and J is TRBJ2-3; D perhaps matches TRBD1 (6 bases). The V end was cut by 2 bases, the J end by 0 bases, with 7 bases between. CDR1 is SGDLS and CDR2 is YYNGEE in the germline V gene. The CDR3 length is 14 residues. The CDR3 sequence: CASSVGASTDTQYF. The DNA of the CDR3 is TGTGCCAGCAGCGTGGGGGCGAGCACAGATACGCAGTATTTT. The whole variable domain, filled in from reference TRBV9 and TRBJ2-3, reads DSGVTQTPKHLITATGQRVTLRCSPRSGDLSVYWYQQSLDQGLQFLIQYYNGEERAKGNILERFSAQQFPDLHSELNLSSLELGDSALYFCASSVGASTDTQYFGPGTRLTVL.

The CDR3 sequence is CASSLRQNPREQYF. As DNA, the CDR3 is TGTGCCAGCAGTCTCAGACAGAATCCCCGCGAGCAGTACTTC. The chain is built from TRBV28 and TRBJ2-7, with TRBD1 as a possible D gene (5 bases). The CDR3 runs 14 residues. V was cut by 5 bases and J by 6 bases, with 17 bases left in between. Germline V gives CDR1 MDHEN, CDR2 SYDVKM.

Only a few counts were recorded for this clonotype. The V and J genes are TRBV13 and TRBJ2-7, with 7 positions matching TRBD1. The CDR3 has 15 residues. In germline, CDR1 is PRHDT, CDR2 FYEKMQ (reference sequence). V lost 4 bases, J lost 4 bases, and 10 bases stayed unmatched. The CDR3 spells CASSSREGGGYEQYF. The CDR3 bases are TGTGCCAGCAGCTCCCGGGAAGGGGGCGGATACGAGCAGTACTTC.

In this sample, this clonotype turned up many times. The CDR3 region is CASSGGGNQPQHF. The CDR3 DNA sequence: TGTGCCAGCTCGGGGGGAGGCAATCAGCCCCAGCATTTT. The chain links TRBV13 to TRBJ1-5; tentatively, D is TRBD1 (5 bases). Trimming took off 8 bases at V and 2 bases at J, with 10 bases between the two ends. In germline, CDR1 is PRHDT, CDR2 FYEKMQ (reference sequence). The CDR3 has 13 residues.

About this clonotype: With a much larger clone just one base away, this may be a read error. This sequence joins TRBV28 and TRBJ2-4; D remains ambiguous. This CDR3 spans 12 amino acids. The V gene's germline CDR1 is MDHEN and CDR2 SYDVKM. V lost 8 bases to trimming and J lost 7 bases, with 12 bases between them. CDR3 sequence: CASGPFENIQYF. The CDR3 DNA reads as TGTGCCAGCGGTCCATTCGAGAACATTCAGTACTTC.

This clonotype was counted a few times. V usage is TRBV6-5 and J usage is TRBJ1-2, with no clear D. The V end was cut by 0 bases, the J end by 0 bases, with 5 bases between. Per the germline V gene, CDR1 is MNHEY and CDR2 is SVGAGI. This CDR3 has 14 amino acids. CDR3 residues: CASSYSNANYGYTF. CDR3 nucleotides: TGTGCCAGCAGTTACTCGAACGCTAACTATGGCTACACCTTC.

This chain joins TRBV20-1 and TRBJ1-5; TRBD1 is a possible D gene (5 bases). From germline, CDR1 is DFQATT and CDR2 SNEGSKA (reference sequence). The V end lost 2 bases, the J end lost 0 bases, and 11 bases lay between the germline ends. There are 15 residues in the CDR3. The CDR3 nucleotides are TGCAGTGCTAGATCGGGACGGAATAGCAATCAGCCCCAGCATTTT. This encodes CSARSGRNSNQPQHF.

This clonotype was recorded at least ten times. The V call is TRBV19, the J call TRBJ1-5; possibly TRBD1 for D (5 bases). The CDR3 consists of 14 residues. The V and J ends lost 8 bases and 2 bases respectively, with 13 bases between them. From germline, CDR1 is LNHDA and CDR2 SQIVND (reference sequence). DNA for the CDR3: TGTGCCAGTCTTCCCTGGGGGGGCAATCAGCCCCAGCATTTT. This sequence encodes CASLPWGGNQPQHF.

The V call is TRBV28, the J call TRBJ2-7, with D maybe TRBD2 (6 bases). Per the germline V gene, CDR1 is MDHEN and CDR2 is SYDVKM. This CDR3 spans 15 amino acids. V was pared by 5 bases and J by 3 bases, with 17 bases between. CDR3: CASSLRGTKDYEQYF. CDR3 coding DNA: TGTGCCAGCAGTCTCCGCGGGACGAAAGACTACGAGCAGTACTTC.

This clonotype turned up a few times. V gene TRBV19 combines with J gene TRBJ2-7, with 8 bases lining up with TRBD1. Germline V gene lookup returns CDR1 LNHDA and CDR2 SQIVND (reference sequence). J gave up 3 bases and V 5 bases, and 6 bases lay outside the gene matches. The CDR3 is 14 residues long. CDR3 bases: TGTGCCAGTAGTCGACAGGGGTCAGGCTACGAGCAGTACTTC. Translated: CASSRQGSGYEQYF.

This clonotype occurred many times. V and J are TRBV18 and TRBJ2-3; no reliable D call. V gave up 2 bases and J gave up 1 base, with 10 bases separating them. Germline V gene sequence: CDR1 KGHSH, CDR2 LQKENI. The CDR3 is 15 residues long. DNA for the CDR3: TGTGCCAGCTCACCAGATATCTCGGGCACAGATACGCAGTATTTT. Residues: CASSPDISGTDTQYF.

In this sample, this clonotype turned up many times. The chain employs TRBV11-2 and TRBJ2-1, with D perhaps TRBD2 (6 bases). CDR1 and CDR2 from the germline V gene are SGHAT and FQNNGV. Trimming shortened V by 6 bases and J by 1 base, and 10 bases separated the two germline ends. This CDR3 is built from 14 residues. The CDR3 DNA reads as TGTGCCAGCAGGAATAGCGGTTCCTACAATGAGCAGTTCTTC. It is translated as CASRNSGSYNEQFF.

The table lists this clonotype with many counts. The rearrangement joins TRBV29-1 to TRBJ2-6; D might be TRBD1 (5 bases). V was trimmed by 2 bases and J by 0 bases, leaving 11 bases between them. The length of the CDR3 is 16 residues. Germline V lookup: CDR1 SQVTM, CDR2 ANQGSEA. The chain's CDR3 is CSVELAGHSGANVLTF. In DNA, the CDR3 is TGCAGCGTTGAATTGGCAGGGCACTCTGGGGCCAACGTCCTGACTTTC.

A remark on this clonotype: Because the CDR3 is missing its conserved closing phenylalanine or tryptophan, this is likely a read error. This sequence joins TRBV6-5 and TRBJ1-6; D is perhaps TRBD1 (6 bases). V lost 0 bases and J lost 6, with 18 bases in between. The CDR3 length is 18 residues. CDR1 and CDR2 from the germline V gene are MNHEY and SVGAGI. The CDR3 bases are TGTGCCAGCAGTTACTCGATGCTGGAGACAGGACTTAATTCACCCCTCCACTCT. Its protein is CASSYSMLETGLNSPLHS.

The chain links TRBV2 to TRBJ1-5; D unresolved. V lost 4 bases, J lost 1 base, and 8 bases lay in between. CDR1 is SNHLY and CDR2 is FYNNEI in the germline V gene. CDR3 length: 14 amino acids. The CDR3 loop reads CASSAGISNQPQHF. The CDR3 DNA sequence: TGTGCCAGCAGTGCCGGGATAAGCAATCAGCCCCAGCATTTT.

The chain employs TRBV5-1 and TRBJ2-2; D is possibly TRBD1 (6 bases). From germline, CDR1 is SGHRS and CDR2 YFSETQ. V lost 7 bases to trimming and J lost 5 bases, with 12 bases between them. This CDR3 is built from 13 residues. CDR3 in amino acids: CASGWDTTGELFF. The CDR3 region has the DNA TGCGCCAGCGGCTGGGACACGACCGGGGAGCTGTTTTTT.